This is a list of T cell receptor beta chains from one sample in a study of vaccination effects on CD4 cells after COVID-19. This table comes from immunoSEQ multiplex PCR, and its TCRdb copy is limited to in-frame clones, with some not included. The sample lists 60,000 to 65,000 clones; roughly 76% were seen once. The antigens for these receptors are not known. The source was CD4+ T cells from PBMCs cultured with HCoV-OC43 spike peptides, collected before COVID-19 vaccination. The source is a human donor who received a COVID-19 vaccine. CDR3s include the opening cysteine and the closing phenylalanine or tryptophan. The D gene is left open where the match is weak. For some rows the clone size is stated as once, few or many, or as a class when expanded; others skip it.

>once|TRBJ2-1|.|TRBV13
TGTGCCAGCAGCCCCCGATGGGGTGAGCAGTTCTTC
CASSPRWGEQFF
>few|TRBJ2-1|.|TRBV5-1
TGCGCCAGCACCGGCGGGTGGCTAGGATCAACGAACAATGAGCAGTTCTTC
CASTGGWLGSTNNEQFF
>.|TRBJ1-1|.|TRBV7-2
TGTGCCAGCAGCTTAGCTGGGCAGGGGAGGGTTACTGAAGCTTTCTTT
CASSLAGQGRVTEAFF
>.|TRBJ2-1|TRBD2|TRBV28
TGTGCCAGCAGCCCCTGGCGGGGGAGCAATGAGCAGTTCTTC
CASSPWRGSNEQFF
>.|TRBJ1-1|.|TRBV19
TGTGCCAGTAGTTTCCTGGGACCACGGTTGGCTGAAGCTTTCTTT
CASSFLGPRLAEAFF
>.|TRBJ1-4|TRBD1|TRBV5-1
TGCGCCAGCAGCTTCCGGACAGGGGTAGATGAAAAACTGTTTTTT
CASSFRTGVDEKLFF
>.|TRBJ2-1|TRBD1|TRBV5-8
TGTGCCAGCAGCTTAGACAGGGTTAATGAGCAGTTCTTC
CASSLDRVNEQFF
>.|TRBJ1-2|.|TRBV20-1
TGCAGTGCTAGTCCGGGGTATGGCTACACCTTC
CSASPGYGYTF
>.|TRBJ1-4|TRBD1|TRBV19
TGTGCCAGTAATCAGGGGGCGGGAGAAAAACTGTTTTTT
CASNQGAGEKLFF
>.|TRBJ2-3|.|TRBV7-2
TGTGCCAGCAGCTTAAGGGCCCCGAACCTTGGTACGCAGTATTTT
CASSLRAPNLGTQYF
>.|TRBJ2-5|.|TRBV5-6
TGTGCCAGCAGCCTACGTGAGACCCAGTACTTC
CASSLRETQYF
>.|TRBJ1-3|.|TRBV6-5
TGTGCCAGCAGCCACAGAAACACCATATATTTT
CASSHRNTIYF
>.|TRBJ1-5|.|TRBV19
TGTGCCAGTAGCTACAGGAGCAATCAGCCCCAGCATTTT
CASSYRSNQPQHF
>.|TRBJ2-3|.|TRBV7-3
TGTGCCAGCAGCTTAAACGGTGAGGATACGCAGTATTTT
CASSLNGEDTQYF
>.|TRBJ1-4|.|TRBV30
TGTGCCTGGGGCACAGGGAGGAATGAAAAACTGTTTTTT
CAWGTGRNEKLFF
>few|TRBJ1-5|.|TRBV30
TGTGCCTGGAGTGTAGAGCATCAGCCCCAGCATTTT
CAWSVEHQPQHF
>.|TRBJ1-4|TRBD1|TRBV5-1
TGCGCCAGCGGGACAGGGGGGAATGAAAAACTGTTTTTT
CASGTGGNEKLFF
>.|TRBJ2-1|.|TRBV6-6
TGTGCCAGCAGATCCCATCAGGGGAATGGCGACAATGAGCAGTTCTTC
CASRSHQGNGDNEQFF
>.|TRBJ2-1|.|TRBV28
TGTGCCAGCAGTTTACCAGGGGCCTACAATGAGCAGTTCTTC
CASSLPGAYNEQFF
>.|TRBJ1-2|.|TRBV18
TGTGCCAGCTCACCAGGGGGAAATGGCTACACCTTC
CASSPGGNGYTF
>.|TRBJ2-2|TRBD1|TRBV11-3
TGTGCCAGCAGTCCAGGGTGGCAGGGGGCGACCGGGGAGCTGTTTTTT
CASSPGWQGATGELFF
>.|TRBJ1-1|.|TRBV6-5
TGTGCCAGCAGCAATCTGGGGGACCGGAACACTGAAGCTTTCTTT
CASSNLGDRNTEAFF
>.|TRBJ1-5|.|TRBV6-5
TGTGCCAGCAGCTATCTCGCGGGGCACGGTCAGCCCCAGCATTTT
CASSYLAGHGQPQHF
>few|TRBJ2-5|TRBD1|TRBV2
TGTGCCAGCAGCGGGACAGACCAAGAGACCCAGTACTTC
CASSGTDQETQYF
>few|TRBJ1-1|.|TRBV7-9
TGTGCCAGCAGGCAACAGGGGAACACTGAAGCTTTCTTT
CASRQQGNTEAFF
>.|TRBJ2-3|.|TRBV11-2
TGTGCCAGCAGCTCAGGATACACAGATACGCAGTATTTT
CASSSGYTDTQYF
>.|TRBJ1-1|.|TRBV7-2
TGTGCCAGCAGCCCGGATCTCTACACTGAAGCTTTCTTT
CASSPDLYTEAFF
>.|TRBJ2-1|TRBD2|TRBV5-1
TGCGCCAGCAGCTCGGGGCTACTAGCGGGGAGCTCCTACAATGAGCAGTTCTTC
CASSSGLLAGSSYNEQFF
>.|TRBJ1-2|TRBD1|TRBV19
TGTGCCAGTACCCGGACAGGGGGTGGCTATGGCTACACCTTC
CASTRTGGGYGYTF
>.|TRBJ1-1|.|TRBV12-3/TRBV12-4
TGTGCCAGCAGTTCCGGGACATATGAAGCTTTCTTT
CASSSGTYEAFF
>.|TRBJ2-3|TRBD2|TRBV7-3
TGTGCCAGCAGCCCCCTCCGGGGGGGCCCAACAGATACGCAGTATTTT
CASSPLRGGPTDTQYF
>.|TRBJ1-3|.|TRBV24-1
TGTGCCACCAGTGATACCAACTCTGGAAACACCATATATTTT
CATSDTNSGNTIYF
>.|TRBJ1-6|.|TRBV6-5
TGTGCCAGCAGTCGAACCAGCTCCTATAATTCACCCCTCCACTTT
CASSRTSSYNSPLHF
>.|TRBJ2-3|TRBD1|TRBV5-1
TGCGCCAGCGCCGGACAGGGGGCCGATGGAGATACGCAGTATTTT
CASAGQGADGDTQYF
>.|TRBJ2-3|.|TRBV5-1
TGCGCCAGCAGCCCCCCCGCCGAGGGGCAGTATTTT
CASSPPAEGQYF
>.|TRBJ2-5|.|TRBV5-1
TGCGCCAGCAGCTTGGCGCGGATGCCGGCAGAGACCCAGTACTTC
CASSLARMPAETQYF
>once|TRBJ1-1|.|TRBV2
TGTGCCAGCAAAAAGGATATGAACACTGAAGCTTTCTTT
CASKKDMNTEAFF
>.|TRBJ1-3|TRBD1|TRBV7-9
TGTGCCAGCAGCTGGGGACAGGGGACTGGAAACACCATATATTTT
CASSWGQGTGNTIYF
>.|TRBJ2-3|.|TRBV7-3
TGTGCCAGCAGCTTAAGACGCGGCGTGGGAACCACAGATACGCAGTATTTT
CASSLRRGVGTTDTQYF
>few|TRBJ1-5|.|TRBV18
TGTGCCAGCTCACCTGCTAAGGGTAATAGCAATCAGCCCCAGCATTTT
CASSPAKGNSNQPQHF
>.|TRBJ1-1|.|TRBV20-1
TGCAGTGCTAGTCACAACACTGAAGCTTTCTTT
CSASHNTEAFF
>.|TRBJ1-2|.|TRBV4-3
TGCGCCAGCAGCCAAGAAACCTGGACAAGCTATGGCTACACCTTC
CASSQETWTSYGYTF
>once|TRBJ1-1|.|TRBV12-3/TRBV12-4
TGTGCCAGCAGTCCGGGGATTGCTGAAGCTTTCTTT
CASSPGIAEAFF
>.|TRBJ2-2|.|TRBV5-1
TGCGCCAGCAGCTTTTACGCGGGGTTAGCCGGGGAGCTGTTTTTT
CASSFYAGLAGELFF